These T cell receptor beta chains were read from a single sample in a study of blood T cell repertoires in COVID-19. The table came from immunoSEQ multiplex PCR; TCRdb's copy has only in-frame clones and leaves some out. The sample shows around 68,000 clones, roughly 87% of them seen only once. The sequenced material came from peripheral blood. The receptor source for this set is a man aged 50-59 years with active COVID-19. The conserved cysteine and the conserved F or W are not part of the CDR3 here.

>TRBV18|TRBJ2-1
ASSPDRNYNEQF
>TRBV19|TRBJ2-7
ASRDSLLAYEQY
>TRBV7-9|TRBJ2-1
ASALAGGPSYNEQF
>TRBV2|TRBJ2-5
ASRALAGEGEETQY
>TRBV4-1|TRBJ1-2
ASSLQERGEGGGYT
>TRBV5-8|TRBJ1-1
ASSLAGRGRTEAF
>TRBV18|TRBJ1-2
ASSPRGPPEGSEYGYT
>TRBV24-1|TRBJ2-2
ATSRTRFNTGELF
>TRBV5-1|TRBJ2-1
ASSHGLADYNEQF
>TRBV6-5|TRBJ2-4
ASRDRIAKNIQY
>TRBV30|TRBJ2-4
AWSQGAKNIQY
>TRBV4-2|TRBJ2-1
ASSQDNDRSNEQF
>TRBV7-7|TRBJ2-2
ASSPTPGTGELF
>TRBV2|TRBJ1-1
ASNRQGNTEAF
>TRBV18|TRBJ2-7
ASSPRGTGFEQY
>TRBV19|TRBJ2-7
ASRKRAGQESYEQY
>TRBV5-6|TRBJ2-7
ASSLIAGRKYEQY
>TRBV6-6|TRBJ1-2
AAGVNYGYT
>TRBV2|TRBJ1-2
ASNTGFGGGVYGYT
>TRBV7-2|TRBJ2-3
ASSLDWTSASTDTQY
>TRBV7-2|TRBJ1-6
ASSERTGINSPLH
>TRBV4-3|TRBJ2-5
ASSQGTGGAKETQY
>TRBV11-2|TRBJ2-7
ASSSPRGHEQY
>TRBV29-1|TRBJ2-7
SVVLTRRVSYEQY
>TRBV2|TRBJ2-2
ASSERGATGELF
>TRBV7-3|TRBJ1-6
ASSQRTGLSSPLH
>TRBV7-8|TRBJ1-1
ASSSRGGRGTEAF
>TRBV11-3|TRBJ2-7
ASSFGQDYEQY
>TRBV4-3|TRBJ1-4
ASSRQVATNEKLF
>TRBV6-1|TRBJ1-3
ASSETGGGNTIY
>TRBV5-1|TRBJ2-5
ATRVTGALQETQY
>TRBV7-7|TRBJ2-1
ASSLDRGRYNEQF
>TRBV5-6|TRBJ2-7
ASSIGVTGEQY